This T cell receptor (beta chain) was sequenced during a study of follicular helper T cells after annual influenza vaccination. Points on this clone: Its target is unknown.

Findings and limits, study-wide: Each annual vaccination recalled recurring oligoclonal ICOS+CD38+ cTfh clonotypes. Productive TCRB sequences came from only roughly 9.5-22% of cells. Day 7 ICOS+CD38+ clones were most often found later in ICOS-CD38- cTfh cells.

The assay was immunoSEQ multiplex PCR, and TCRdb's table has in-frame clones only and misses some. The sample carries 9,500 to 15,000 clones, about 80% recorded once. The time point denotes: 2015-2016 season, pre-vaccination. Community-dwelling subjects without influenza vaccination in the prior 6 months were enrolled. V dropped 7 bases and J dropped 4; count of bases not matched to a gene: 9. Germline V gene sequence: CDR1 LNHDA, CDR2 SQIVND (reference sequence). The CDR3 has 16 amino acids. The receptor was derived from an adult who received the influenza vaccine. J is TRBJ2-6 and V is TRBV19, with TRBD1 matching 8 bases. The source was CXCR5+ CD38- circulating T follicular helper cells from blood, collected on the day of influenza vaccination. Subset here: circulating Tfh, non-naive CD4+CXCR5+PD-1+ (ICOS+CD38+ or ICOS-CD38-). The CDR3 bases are TGTGCCAGTAAGGCGACAGGGGATTCGGGGGCCAACGTCCTGACTTTC. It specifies CASKATGDSGANVLTF.